Below, 27 T cell receptor beta chains from the same sample are listed, as sequenced in a study of blood T cell repertoires in COVID-19. Assay used: immunoSEQ multiplex PCR; TCRdb lists only in-frame clones, some missing. This sample carries over 200,000 clones, around 83% of them seen once, and the ten largest clones take 8.5% to 10%. The sequenced material came from peripheral blood. The receptors derive from a man aged 40-49 years with active or convalescent COVID-19.

The chain combines TRBV29-1 with TRBJ1-2, with TRBD1 identical over 12 bases. The CDR3 contains 13 residues. The V gene end was trimmed by 8 bases and the J gene end by 7 bases; junction bases not matched to a gene: 8. Germline-derived CDR1 and CDR2 are SQVTM and ANQGSEA. The CDR3 DNA follows: TGCAGCCATGGGGGGACAGGGGGCACTGGCTACACCTTC. Translated, it gives CSHGGTGGTGYTF.

This rearrangement joins TRBV6-1 to TRBJ2-7; 7 bases fit TRBD1. Germline CDR1 and CDR2: MNHNS and SASEGT. Germline trimming cut 3 bases from V and 3 bases from J; bases unmatched to any gene: 11. This CDR3 comprises 16 residues. CDR3 in DNA: TGTGCCAGCAGTGAGGGGACAGCCCGTCAGGGCTACGAGCAGTACTTC. Protein: CASSEGTARQGYEQYF.

The chain recombines TRBV7-9 with TRBJ1-2; D unresolved. This CDR3 contains 15 residues. Germline V gene data show CDR1 as SEHNR and CDR2 as FQNEAQ (reference sequence). V dropped 0 bases and J dropped 8 bases, with 16 bases sitting between them. CDR3 coding DNA: TGTGCCAGCAGCTTAGCTGGCACACCCCCAGGAGGCTACACCTTC. This sequence encodes CASSLAGTPPGGYTF.

The V and J genes are TRBV20-1 and TRBJ2-7; perhaps TRBD2 as D (6 bases). This CDR3 has 17 amino acids. The V gene's germline CDR1 is DFQATT and CDR2 SNEGSKA (reference sequence). V was clipped by 3 bases and J by 2 bases, with 23 bases between them. As DNA, the CDR3 is TGCAGTGCTAGTATGGGTACTGTTTTAGCGGAAGCCTACGAGCAGTACTTC. This codes for CSASMGTVLAEAYEQYF.

The chain uses TRBV28 and TRBJ2-7, with 8 bases fitting TRBD2. Germline V gene lookup returns CDR1 MDHEN and CDR2 SYDVKM. The V gene end was trimmed by 6 bases and the J gene end by 0 bases; junction bases not matched to a gene: 13. The CDR3 loop spans 17 amino acids. CDR3 DNA: TGTGCCAGCAGCCTTCGGGCCCGGGAGGGGAGCTCCTACGAGCAGTACTTC. Encoded protein: CASSLRAREGSSYEQYF.

V and J are TRBV27 and TRBJ1-2; 8 bases match TRBD1. Germline V gene lookup returns CDR1 MNHEY and CDR2 SMNVEV (reference sequence). This CDR3 spans 14 amino acids. V trimming: 5 bases; J trimming: 8 bases; junction bases outside the gene matches: 10. DNA for the CDR3: TGTGCCAGCAGTGTCAACAGGGGGGTGGGGGGCTACACCTTC. Encoded protein: CASSVNRGVGGYTF.

V gene TRBV7-9 combines with J gene TRBJ2-7; possibly TRBD2 for D (5 bases). Per the germline V gene, CDR1 is SEHNR and CDR2 is FQNEAQ (reference sequence). Trimming took 8 bases from V and 6 from J, leaving 11 bases between them. The CDR3 has 11 residues. The CDR3 sequence is CASERSSEQYF. The CDR3 nucleotides are TGTGCCAGCGAGCGGAGCAGCGAGCAGTACTTC.

The J gene is TRBJ2-5, the V gene TRBV15; TRBD1 is a possible D gene (5 bases). Trimming took off 0 bases at V and 5 bases at J, with 13 bases between the two ends. Germline V gene data show CDR1 as LNHNV and CDR2 as YYDKDF (reference sequence). The CDR3 covers 15 residues. CDR3 in amino acids: CATSRDFWGGETQYF. CDR3 in DNA: TGTGCCACCAGCAGAGATTTTTGGGGCGGTGAGACCCAGTACTTC.

The V call is TRBV5-5, the J call TRBJ1-6; 7 bases match TRBD1. J was trimmed by 9 bases and V by 1 base; bases with no gene match: 7. Germline assignment: CDR1 SGHKS and CDR2 YYEKEE (reference sequence). This CDR3 has 15 residues. Here the CDR3 DNA reads TGTGCCAGCAGCTTGCGACAGGGTGTCGGTTCACCCCTCCACTTT. This translates into CASSLRQGVGSPLHF.

This chain links TRBV3-1 (or the pseudogene TRBV3-2) with TRBJ1-1; 9 bases fit TRBD1. V shed 2 bases, J shed 1 base, and the junction held 2 bases outside the gene matches. In germline, CDR1 is LGHDT, CDR2 YNNKEL (reference sequence). The CDR3 has 15 residues. The CDR3 reads CASSQTGGWNTEAFF. The DNA for the CDR3 is TGTGCCAGCAGCCAAACAGGGGGCTGGAACACTGAAGCTTTCTTT.

This chain joins TRBV6-1 and TRBJ2-1; weak D call: TRBD2 (6 bases). The CDR3 totals 17 residues. V lost 2 bases and J lost 5, with 19 bases in between. Germline values: CDR1 MNHNS, CDR2 SASEGT. The CDR3 protein is CASSENVAGGTNNEQFF. CDR3 DNA: TGTGCCAGCAGTGAAAACGTAGCTGGGGGGACCAACAATGAGCAGTTCTTC.

The genes are TRBV30 and TRBJ1-3; TRBD1 matches at 8 bases. V dropped 6 bases and J dropped 4; count of bases not matched to a gene: 5. Germline lookup yields CDR1 GTSNPN and CDR2 SVGIG (reference sequence). The CDR3 length is 13 residues. In DNA form, the CDR3 reads TGTGCCTGTTACAGGGGGACCGGAAACACCATATATTTT. It encodes CACYRGTGNTIYF.

The chain combines TRBV5-4 with TRBJ1-1; D call uncertain. The ends were cut back, 0 bases at V and 1 base at J, with 13 bases in the middle. Germline CDR1 SGHNT, CDR2 YYREEE (reference sequence). This CDR3 is built from 16 residues. CDR3 DNA: TGTGCCAGCAGCTTGGACGTAACCGGGTCGAACACTGAAGCTTTCTTT. This encodes CASSLDVTGSNTEAFF. Full variable domain (rest looked up from reference TRBV5-4 and TRBJ1-1): ETGVTQSPTHLIKTRGQQVTLRCSSQSGHNTVSWYQQALGQGPQFIFQYYREEENGRGNFPPRFSGLQFPNYSSELNVNALELDDSALYLCASSLDVTGSNTEAFFGQGTRLTVV.

The chain carries TRBV27 and TRBJ2-1, with TRBD2 as a possible D gene (5 bases). V shed 6 bases and J shed 5 bases, with 11 bases lying between them. The CDR3 sequence is 13 residues long. CDR1 is MNHEY and CDR2 is SMNVEV in the germline V gene (reference sequence). CDR3 nucleotides: TGTGCCAGCAGGACGGACTGGAACAATGAGCAGTTCTTC. This translates into CASRTDWNNEQFF.

The chain carries TRBV19 and TRBJ2-7, with TRBD1 matching over 10 bases. Per germline, CDR1 LNHDA and CDR2 SQIVND (reference sequence). The CDR3 is 14 amino acids. V lost 5 bases, J lost 3 bases, and 4 bases stayed unmatched. The CDR3 sequence: CASSLWTGGYEQYF. The CDR3 nucleotides read TGTGCCAGTAGTCTCTGGACAGGGGGCTACGAGCAGTACTTC.

This chain connects TRBV30 to TRBJ2-1; unclear D gene. Looked up from germline, CDR1 is GTSNPN and CDR2 is SVGIG (reference sequence). V shed 2 bases and J shed 12 bases, with 14 bases lying between them. The CDR3 is 12 amino acids. The CDR3 region has the DNA TGTGCCTGGAGTAACATTATCCCTTGGCAGTTCTTC. Protein sequence: CAWSNIIPWQFF.

This rearrangement joins TRBV11-3 to TRBJ2-1; 10 bases map to TRBD2. Germline V lookup: CDR1 SGHNT, CDR2 YENEEA. The CDR3 sequence is 15 residues long. With 0 bases clipped from V and 10 bases from J, the junction kept 6 bases outside the gene matches. The CDR3 sequence is CASSLDQRTSGEQFF. In DNA, the CDR3 is TGTGCCAGCAGCTTAGATCAGAGGACTAGCGGCGAGCAGTTCTTC.

This chain joins TRBV7-8 and TRBJ2-3, with D tentatively TRBD1 (5 bases). The CDR3 length is 15 residues. Germline CDR1 reads SGHVS; CDR2 reads FQNEAQ. The germline V and J ends were trimmed by 6 bases and 0 bases, with 13 bases remaining between them. The DNA of the CDR3 is TGTGCCAGCAGAAGGGCAGGGTCTAGCACAGATACGCAGTATTTT. As protein: CASRRAGSSTDTQYF.

About this clone itself: This CDR3 is also generated by other DNA sequences in the sample. The J gene is TRBJ1-6, the V gene TRBV6-1, with 8 nucleotides matching TRBD1. This CDR3 spans 13 amino acids. V dropped 2 bases and J dropped 10; count of bases not matched to a gene: 1. Germline lookup yields CDR1 MNHNS and CDR2 SASEGT. CDR3 in DNA: TGTGCCAGCAGTGAAACAGGGGGATCACCCCTCCACTTT. It codes for CASSETGGSPLHF.

V and J are TRBV3-1 (or the pseudogene TRBV3-2) and TRBJ1-3; D is unclear. The CDR3 has 16 residues. Germline CDR1 LGHDT, CDR2 YNNKEL (reference sequence). V was pared by 4 bases and J by 2 bases, with 15 bases between. CDR3 DNA: TGTGCCAGCAGCCTTCAGTTTTGGACTACTGGAAACACCATATATTTT. Translated, it gives CASSLQFWTTGNTIYF.

Points on this clone: Other nucleotide sequences from this sample produce the same CDR3. The rearrangement uses TRBV25-1 and TRBJ1-1; 10 bases match TRBD1. Germline CDR1 is MGHDK and CDR2 is SYGVNS. This CDR3 spans 13 amino acids. After removal of 5 bases from V and 5 bases from J, the junction contained 2 bases not matched to a gene. Here the CDR3 DNA reads TGTGCCAGCAGTCGGACAGGGGGAACTGAAGCTTTCTTT. Translating it yields CASSRTGGTEAFF.

The V gene is TRBV29-1, the J gene TRBJ2-7, with a tentative D call TRBD2 (6 bases). CDR1 is SQVTM and CDR2 is ANQGSEA in the germline V gene. V lost 0 bases and J 3 bases, leaving 18 bases between the germline ends. The CDR3 loop spans 16 amino acids. The CDR3 region has the DNA TGCAGCGTTGAAGATCTAGGGGCGGAGGGAGGCTACGAGCAGTACTTC. Its protein is CSVEDLGAEGGYEQYF.

V usage is TRBV3-1 (or the pseudogene TRBV3-2) and J usage is TRBJ1-1; D is unclear. Trimming cost V 0 bases and J 7 bases, with 12 bases left between them. The CDR3 contains 14 residues. Germline assignment: CDR1 LGHDT and CDR2 YNNKEL (reference sequence). This chain's CDR3 is CASSQDFDSSEAFF. As DNA, the CDR3 is TGTGCCAGCAGCCAAGATTTCGATTCCAGTGAAGCTTTCTTT.

The V and J genes are TRBV30 and TRBJ1-5, with D perhaps matching TRBD1 (5 bases). With 1 base removed from V and 6 bases from J, the gap between germline ends came to 16 bases. CDR3 length equals 15 residues. Germline V gene lookup returns CDR1 GTSNPN and CDR2 SVGIG (reference sequence). Here the CDR3 reads CAWSALGGGSQPQHF. CDR3 sequence (DNA): TGTGCCTGGAGTGCACTGGGGGGGGGATCTCAGCCCCAGCATTTT.

The chain is built from TRBV7-8 and TRBJ1-1; tentatively, D is TRBD1 (6 bases). Trimming shortened V by 5 bases and J by 0 bases, and 16 bases separated the two germline ends. In germline, CDR1 is SGHVS, CDR2 FQNEAQ. This CDR3 region has 16 residues. Here the CDR3 reads CASSQLGGTVNTEAFF. The CDR3 coding sequence is TGTGCCAGCAGCCAGCTAGGGGGTACCGTGAACACTGAAGCTTTCTTT. The entire variable domain, with the rest obtained from reference TRBV7-8 and TRBJ1-1, is as follows: GAGVSQSPRYKVAKRGQDVALRCDPISGHVSLFWYQQALGQGPEFLTYFQNEAQLDKSGLPSDRFFAERPEGSVSTLKIQRTQQEDSAVYLCASSQLGGTVNTEAFFGQGTRLTVV.

The chain's CDR3 is CATTRGGGQPQHF. DNA for the CDR3: TGTGCCACCACCCGAGGGGGTGGACAGCCCCAGCATTTT. The chain recombines TRBV10-3 with TRBJ1-5; a weak D match, TRBD1 (6 bases). Germline CDR1 reads ENHRY; CDR2 reads SYGVKD. The CDR3 spans 13 residues. Deletions cut 10 bases from V and 7 bases from J, with 17 bases between.

This chain links TRBV28 with TRBJ1-4, with 8 bases lining up with TRBD1. The germline V gene encodes CDR1 MDHEN and CDR2 SYDVKM. The CDR3 runs to 14 residues. V dropped 5 bases and J dropped 5; count of bases not matched to a gene: 4. CDR3 coding DNA: TGTGCCAGCAGTAACAGGGGGGGAAATGAAAAACTGTTTTTT. Translated: CASSNRGGNEKLFF. The full variable domain, rest sourced from reference TRBV28 and TRBJ1-4, is DVKVTQSSRYLVKRTGEKVFLECVQDMDHENMFWYRQDPGLGLRLIYFSYDVKMKEKGDIPEGYSVSREKKERFSLILESASTNQTSMYLCASSNRGGNEKLFFGSGTQLSVL.